Listed below are T cell receptor beta chains from one sample, sequenced in a study of blood T cell repertoires in COVID-19. Only in-frame clones appear in the TCRdb table, and some are missing; sequencing was by immunoSEQ multiplex PCR. The sample lists around 380,000 clones; roughly 86% were seen once. The material sequenced was PBMCs or T cells enriched from blood (not recorded which). The receptors shown here come from a man aged 25-45 years who had recovered from COVID-19. The CDR3 runs from the conserved cysteine through the conserved F or W.

V gene	J gene	CDR3 length	CDR3 protein
TRBV27	TRBJ2-2	16	CASKRSGHLNTGELFF
TRBV6-2/TRBV6-3	TRBJ2-3	15	CASSPWGRGTDTQYF
TRBV4-1	TRBJ2-7	16	CASSQDPGQGPWEQYF
TRBV2	TRBJ1-4	14	CASTRRGGGEKLFF
TRBV6-5	TRBJ1-1	13	CASSYVGGTEAFF
TRBV10-3	TRBJ1-1	14	CAISDNVPGEAAFF
TRBV18	TRBJ2-1	14	CASSPRTSGSEQFF
TRBV14	TRBJ2-1	12	CASSQEWAEQFF
TRBV19	TRBJ1-3	13	CASSAGTGNTIYF
TRBV2	TRBJ2-3	15	CASRASGLSRDTQYF
TRBV11-2	TRBJ2-7	14	CASSLAWTSYEQYF
TRBV2	TRBJ1-1	15	CASFAGYSTLREAFF
TRBV30	TRBJ1-5	12	CAWSVYNQPQHF
TRBV27	TRBJ2-2	15	CASSPRQGWGGELFF
TRBV27	TRBJ2-1	15	CASSLRGRSYNEQFF
TRBV27	TRBJ2-2	14	CASKPDRGPGELFF
TRBV5-1	TRBJ1-6	16	CASSNYAQARNSPLHF
TRBV4-2	TRBJ2-3	17	CASSSSGGVYGTDTQYF
TRBV24-1	TRBJ2-2	14	CATSDLRAPGELFF
TRBV2	TRBJ1-1	16	CASSDKTGALNTEAFF
TRBV7-8	TRBJ1-5	15	CASSPGQGIMQPQHF
TRBV6-6	TRBJ2-5	15	CASSYSPMTVETQYF
TRBV6-2/TRBV6-3	TRBJ2-6	15	CASSRLQTGANVLTF
TRBV18	TRBJ1-5	14	CASSPDLSGQPQHF
TRBV18	TRBJ1-2	13	CASSLGTSYGYTF
TRBV2	TRBJ2-2	15	CASSRDNPNTGELFF
TRBV30	TRBJ1-3	15	CAWGQGLLYGNTIYF
TRBV2	TRBJ2-1	13	CATDRRPTDEQFF
TRBV4-2	TRBJ1-6	14	CASSRGGTGSPLHF
TRBV3-1/TRBV3-2	TRBJ1-5	16	CASSRALPGSNQPQHF
TRBV2	TRBJ1-6	14	CASRTGAQGSPLHF
TRBV7-2	TRBJ2-5	15	CASSRSGGTQETQYF
TRBV7-9	TRBJ2-7	13	CASETDSSYEQYF
TRBV29-1	TRBJ2-7	14	CSVATPGGPYEQYF
TRBV5-5	TRBJ1-1	16	CASSLGPTQGATEAFF
TRBV30	TRBJ2-2	13	CAWSKMRTGELFF